This entry concerns a single T cell receptor beta chain. Germline and junction disagree at one end, which may indicate a read error. The source of the sample is a study of blood T cell repertoires in COVID-19. Study at large: Acute and convalescent COVID-19 specimens originated in the United States, Italy and Spain. Sources were T cells, B-cell-depleted T cells, or PBMCs; the material itself was cDNA or gDNA.

Under the authors' procedure: Estimation of nucleated cell counts relied on the amplification of reference gene primers. The table came from immunoSEQ multiplex PCR; TCRdb's copy has only in-frame clones and leaves some out. The DNA was the basis for D and trimming; V, J and clone size are from that table. In the table there are around 25,000 clones, about 76% of which are singletons. Germline CDR1 SGHTA, CDR2 FQGTGA. The CDR3 has 15 amino acids. The rearrangement links TRBV7-3 to TRBJ2-7, with TRBD1 identical over 8 bases. This sequence was found in a man between 65 and 79 years old with acute or convalescent COVID-19. Material: peripheral blood. CDR3 DNA sequence: TGTGCCAGCAGCTTAGGGGGGACAGGTGGGAGCCGCCAGGACTTC. Amino acid sequence: CASSLGGTGGSRQDF.